The 4 T cell receptor beta chains below were found in one sample sequenced in a study of CD8 T cells in ankylosing spondylitis (dated by TCRdb to about 2017). Overall results and qualifications from the work: A TCR beta motif made up of several highly homologous amino acid variants appeared to be characteristic of blood from ankylosing spondylitis patients.

These receptors' antigens are unknown. Library generation was performed with 5' RACE. The sequencer was an Illumina HiSeq 2500. TCRdb reprocessing: public reads trimmed at Q25 with fastp, clones called with MiXCR, in-frame beta chains kept. Here each entry gathers all rows of one CDR3 protein and keeps the most common genes and DNA. This sample lists roughly 490,000 distinct CDR3 sequences; about 5.4% were detected once. Around 3.5% of the sample goes to the ten largest clones. What was sequenced was blood, either unsorted or a sorted T cell fraction (not recorded which). The receptors derive from a male donor with ankylosing spondylitis.

This chain links TRBV7-2 with TRBJ2-2, with TRBD2 identical over 7 bases. Germline V gene sequence: CDR1 SGHTA, CDR2 FQGNSA. The CDR3 runs 17 residues. J lost 6 bases, V lost 5 bases, and 15 bases had no gene match. CDR3 loop: CASSPPWGGGPAGELFF. The CDR3 DNA reads TGTGCCAGCAGCCCACCTTGGGGGGGAGGGCCCGCCGGGGAGCTGTTTTTT.

This clonotype was seen at least ten times. V usage is TRBV5-1 and J usage is TRBJ1-2; 7 bases agree with TRBD1. Germline CDR1 SGHRS, CDR2 YFSETQ. The length of the CDR3 is 15 residues. The V segment lost 4 bases and the J segment 3 bases; nucleotides outside the gene matches: 9. Here the CDR3 reads CASSPDRIPYYGYTF. CDR3 bases: TGCGCCAGCAGCCCGGACAGGATACCCTACTATGGCTACACCTTC. Using reference TRBV5-1 and TRBJ1-2 for the parts outside the CDR3, the full variable domain is KAGVTQTPRYLIKTRGQQVTLSCSPISGHRSVSWYQQTPGQGLQFLFEYFSETQRNKGNFPGRFSGRQFSNSRSEMNVSTLELGDSALYLCASSPDRIPYYGYTFGSGTRLTVV.

This chain joins TRBV4-1 and TRBJ1-4; 9 positions match TRBD1. V was pared by 0 bases and J by 8 bases, with 7 bases of the junction left unmatched. CDR1 is MGHRA and CDR2 is YSYEKL in the germline V gene. The CDR3 consists of 16 residues. CDR3 residues: CASSQDDGTGKEKLFF. CDR3 in DNA: TGCGCCAGCAGCCAAGATGATGGGACAGGGAAAGAAAAACTGTTTTTT.

The V and J genes are TRBV28 and TRBJ2-1; D may be TRBD1 or TRBD2 (5 bases each). V was clipped by 5 bases and J by 9 bases, with 14 bases between them. CDR3 length: 13 amino acids. Germline-derived CDR1 and CDR2 are MDHEN and SYDVKM. The DNA of the CDR3 is TGTGCCAGCAGTCCTCCCCCGGGGACTGAGCAGTTCTTC. Amino acids: CASSPPPGTEQFF.